This T cell receptor beta chain was sequenced in a study of cytomegalovirus exposure and HLA in healthy donors. This CDR3 is 16 amino acids long. Per the germline V gene, CDR1 is MRHNA and CDR2 is SNTAGT. V was pared by 7 bases and J by 0 bases, with 13 bases between. In this sample, this clone turned up once. The antigen remains undetermined. Study-wide results and caveats: TCR beta chains numbering more than 150 were designated cytomegalovirus-associated. In vitro experiments confirmed that three CMV-associated chains were specific for CMV antigens. Usually a TCR sequence was rare, but some public TCRs were found in many donors. The classifier was said to identify cytomegalovirus status with high specificity and sensitivity.

Profiled with immunoSEQ multiplex PCR; TCRdb holds only in-frame clones, not every one. Among 300,000 or so clones, approximately 86% were seen once, and the ten largest hold roughly 0.96%. Sequenced: PBMCs. The chain couples TRBV6-4 to TRBJ2-6; D unclear. The clonotype comes from a man in his thirties or forties in good health and CMV-seronegative. CDR3 sequence reads: CASKPTRSSGANVLTF. CDR3 sequence (DNA): TGTGCCAGCAAACCCACCAGAAGCTCTGGGGCCAACGTCCTGACTTTC.